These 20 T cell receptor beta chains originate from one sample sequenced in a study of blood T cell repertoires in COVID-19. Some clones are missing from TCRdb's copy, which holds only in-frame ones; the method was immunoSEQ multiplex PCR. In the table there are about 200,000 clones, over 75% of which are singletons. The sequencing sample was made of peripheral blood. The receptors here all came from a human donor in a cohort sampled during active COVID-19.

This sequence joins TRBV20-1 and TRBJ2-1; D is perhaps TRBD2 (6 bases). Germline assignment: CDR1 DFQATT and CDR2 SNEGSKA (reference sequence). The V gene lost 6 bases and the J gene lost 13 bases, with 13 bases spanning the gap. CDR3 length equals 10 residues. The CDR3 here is CSARLEGQFF. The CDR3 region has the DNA TGCAGTGCGAGACTAGAAGGACAGTTCTTC.

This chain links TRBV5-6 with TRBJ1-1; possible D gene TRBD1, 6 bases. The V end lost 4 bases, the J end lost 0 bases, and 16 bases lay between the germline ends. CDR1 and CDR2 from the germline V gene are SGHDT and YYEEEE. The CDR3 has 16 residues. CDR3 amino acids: CASSRTQGPLNTEAFF. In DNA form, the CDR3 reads TGTGCCAGCAGCCGTACACAGGGACCACTGAACACTGAAGCTTTCTTT.

CDR3 nucleotide sequence: TGCGCCAGCAGCTTGGCCGTCACAGGCCCTAGCACAGATACGCAGTATTTT. Amino acids: CASSLAVTGPSTDTQYF. The chain employs TRBV5-1 and TRBJ2-3; weak D call: TRBD1 (5 bases). This CDR3 has 17 residues. Germline-derived CDR1 and CDR2 are SGHRS and YFSETQ. The germline V and J ends were trimmed by 0 bases and 0 bases, with 14 bases remaining between them.

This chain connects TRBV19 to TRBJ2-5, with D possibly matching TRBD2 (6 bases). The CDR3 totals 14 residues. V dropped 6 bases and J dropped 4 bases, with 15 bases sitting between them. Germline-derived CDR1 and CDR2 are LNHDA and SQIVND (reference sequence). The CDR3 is CASRMGGSGETQYF. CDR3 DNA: TGTGCCAGTAGGATGGGGGGTAGCGGAGAGACCCAGTACTTC.

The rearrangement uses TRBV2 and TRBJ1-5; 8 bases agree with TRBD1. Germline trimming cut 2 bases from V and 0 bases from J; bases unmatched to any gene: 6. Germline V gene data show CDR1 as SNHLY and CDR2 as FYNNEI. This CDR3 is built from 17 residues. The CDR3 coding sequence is TGTGCCAGCAGTGAAAGCTGGACAGGGACTAGCAATCAGCCCCAGCATTTT. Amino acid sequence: CASSESWTGTSNQPQHF.

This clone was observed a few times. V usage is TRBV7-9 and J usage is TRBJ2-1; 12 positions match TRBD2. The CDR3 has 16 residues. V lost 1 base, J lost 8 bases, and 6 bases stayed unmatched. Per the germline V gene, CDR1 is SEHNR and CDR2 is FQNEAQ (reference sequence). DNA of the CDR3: TGTGCCAGCAGCTTAGTCACTAGCGGGAGGCTCGATGAGCAGTTCTTC. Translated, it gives CASSLVTSGRLDEQFF.

CDR3 protein: CASSQDPQGSTYEQYF. CDR3 in DNA: TGTGCCAGCAGCCAAGATCCCCAGGGTAGTACCTACGAGCAGTACTTC. The chain couples TRBV4-2 to TRBJ2-7; possibly TRBD1 for D (5 bases). The CDR3 extends over 16 amino acids. Germline V gives CDR1 LGHNA, CDR2 YNFKEQ. Trimming cost V 0 bases and J 2 bases, with 14 bases left between them.

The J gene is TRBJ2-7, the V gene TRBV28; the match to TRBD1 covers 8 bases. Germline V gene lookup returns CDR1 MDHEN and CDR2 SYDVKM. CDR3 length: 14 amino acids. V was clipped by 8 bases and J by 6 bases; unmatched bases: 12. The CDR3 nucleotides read TGTGCCAGCGCACTTACAGACAGGGGAGGCGAGCAGTACTTC. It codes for CASALTDRGGEQYF.

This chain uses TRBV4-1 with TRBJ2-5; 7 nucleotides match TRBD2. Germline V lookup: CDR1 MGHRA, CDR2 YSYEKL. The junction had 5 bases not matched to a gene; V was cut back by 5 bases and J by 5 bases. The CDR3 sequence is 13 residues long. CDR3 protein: CASSWGGGETQYF. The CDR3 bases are TGCGCCAGCAGCTGGGGCGGGGGTGAGACCCAGTACTTC.

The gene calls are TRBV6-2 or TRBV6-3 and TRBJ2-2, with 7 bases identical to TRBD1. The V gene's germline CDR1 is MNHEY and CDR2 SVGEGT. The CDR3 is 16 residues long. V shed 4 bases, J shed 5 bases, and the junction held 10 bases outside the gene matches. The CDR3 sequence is CASSSLTGPGTGELFF. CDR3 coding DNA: TGTGCCAGCAGTTCCCTGACAGGGCCGGGGACCGGGGAGCTGTTTTTT.

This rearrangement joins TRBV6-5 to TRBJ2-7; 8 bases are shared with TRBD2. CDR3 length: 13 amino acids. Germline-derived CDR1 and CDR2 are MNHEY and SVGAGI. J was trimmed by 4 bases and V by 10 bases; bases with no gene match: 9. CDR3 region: CATPGLGVYEQYF. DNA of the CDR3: TGTGCCACCCCGGGACTAGGTGTGTACGAGCAGTACTTC.

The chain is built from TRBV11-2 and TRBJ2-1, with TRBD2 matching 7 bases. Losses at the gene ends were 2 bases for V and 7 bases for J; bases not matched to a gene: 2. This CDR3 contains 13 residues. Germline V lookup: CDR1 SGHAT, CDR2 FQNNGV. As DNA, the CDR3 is TGTGCCAGCAGCTTATGGGAGGGGAATGAGCAGTTCTTC. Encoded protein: CASSLWEGNEQFF.

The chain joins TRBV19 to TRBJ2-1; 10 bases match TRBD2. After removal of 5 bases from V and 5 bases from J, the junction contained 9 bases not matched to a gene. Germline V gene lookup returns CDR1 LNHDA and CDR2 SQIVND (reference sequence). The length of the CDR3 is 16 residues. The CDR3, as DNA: TGTGCCAGTAGTGCACTAGCGGGAACTTTAGACAATGAGCAGTTCTTC. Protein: CASSALAGTLDNEQFF.

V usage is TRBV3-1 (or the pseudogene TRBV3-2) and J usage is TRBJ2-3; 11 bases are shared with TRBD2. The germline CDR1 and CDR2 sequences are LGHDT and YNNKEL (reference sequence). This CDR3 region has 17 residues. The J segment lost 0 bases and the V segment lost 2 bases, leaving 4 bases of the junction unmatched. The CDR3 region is CASSQLVAGGSTDTQYF. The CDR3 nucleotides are TGTGCCAGCAGCCAATTGGTAGCGGGGGGGAGCACAGATACGCAGTATTTT.

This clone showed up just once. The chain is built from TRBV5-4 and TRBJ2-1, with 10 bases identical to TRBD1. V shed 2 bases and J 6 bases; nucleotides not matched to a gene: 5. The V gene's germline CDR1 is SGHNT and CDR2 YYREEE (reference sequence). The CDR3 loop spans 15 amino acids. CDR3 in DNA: TGTGCCAGCAGCTTTGGGACAGGGGACCTCAATGAGCAGTTCTTC. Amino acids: CASSFGTGDLNEQFF.

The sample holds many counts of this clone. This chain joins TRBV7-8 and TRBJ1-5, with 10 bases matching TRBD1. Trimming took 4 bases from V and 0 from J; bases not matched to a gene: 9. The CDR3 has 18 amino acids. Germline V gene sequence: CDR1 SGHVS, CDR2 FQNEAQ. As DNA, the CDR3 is TGTGCCAGCAGCTCAGGGACAGGGGCGATCGGTAGCAATCAGCCCCAGCATTTT. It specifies CASSSGTGAIGSNQPQHF. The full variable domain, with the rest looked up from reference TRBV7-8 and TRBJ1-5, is GAGVSQSPRYKVAKRGQDVALRCDPISGHVSLFWYQQALGQGPEFLTYFQNEAQLDKSGLPSDRFFAERPEGSVSTLKIQRTQQEDSAVYLCASSSGTGAIGSNQPQHFGDGTRLSIL.

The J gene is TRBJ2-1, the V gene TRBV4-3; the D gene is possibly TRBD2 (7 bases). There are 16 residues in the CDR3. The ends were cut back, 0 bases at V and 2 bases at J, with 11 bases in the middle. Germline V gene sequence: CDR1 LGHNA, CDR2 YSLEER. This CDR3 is CASSQDAGAPYNEQFF. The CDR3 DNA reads TGCGCCAGCAGCCAAGATGCGGGGGCCCCCTACAATGAGCAGTTCTTC.

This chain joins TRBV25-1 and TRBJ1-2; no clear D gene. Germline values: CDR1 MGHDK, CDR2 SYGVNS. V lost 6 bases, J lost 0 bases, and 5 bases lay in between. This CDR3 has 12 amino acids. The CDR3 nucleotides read TGTGCCAGCAGCATAGCTAACTATGGCTACACCTTC. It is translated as CASSIANYGYTF.

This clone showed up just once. CDR3 sequence reads: CASSLIAGGSTDTQYF. The CDR3 region has the DNA TGTGCCAGCAGCTTAATTGCGGGGGGTAGCACAGATACGCAGTATTTT. The chain uses TRBV7-2 and TRBJ2-3; 8 nucleotides line up with TRBD2. The CDR3 has 16 amino acids. Germline V gene data show CDR1 as SGHTA and CDR2 as FQGNSA. Trimming took 2 bases from V and 0 from J; bases not matched to a gene: 4.

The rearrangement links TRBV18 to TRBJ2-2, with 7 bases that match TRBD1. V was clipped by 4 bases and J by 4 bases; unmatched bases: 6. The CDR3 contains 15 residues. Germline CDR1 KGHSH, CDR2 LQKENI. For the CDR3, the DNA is TGTGCCAGCTCACGTACGGACAGGTTCACCGGGGAGCTGTTTTTT. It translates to CASSRTDRFTGELFF. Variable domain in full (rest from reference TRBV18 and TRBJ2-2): NAGVMQNPRHLVRRRGQEARLRCSPMKGHSHVYWYRQLPEEGLKFMVYLQKENIIDESGMPKERFSAEFPKEGPSILRIQQVVRGDSAAYFCASSRTDRFTGELFFGEGSRLTVL.